Listed below are T cell receptor beta chains from one sample, sequenced in a study of blood T cells in healthy people across ages. TCRdb passed the 5' RACE reads through MiXCR, listing each CDR3 protein once. This repertoire shows some 700,000 distinct CDR3 sequences, around 40% found once; its top ten account for roughly 19%. Material for sequencing was blood. The receptors come from a woman aged 55-69 years in good health. CDR3s include the opening cysteine and the closing phenylalanine or tryptophan. Each record gives: clone size, D gene, J gene, V gene, CDR3 DNA, CDR3 protein. The D gene is left open where the match is weak. The size of a clone is reported for some rows only, either as once, few or many, or as a class for expanded clones.

abundance: -
d_gene: -
j_gene: TRBJ2-1
v_gene: TRBV20-1
CDR3nt: TGCAGTGCTAAATTTACAGATAATGAGCAGTTCTTC
CDR3aa: CSAKFTDNEQFF

abundance: -
d_gene: -
j_gene: TRBJ1-2
v_gene: TRBV5-1
CDR3nt: TGCGCCAGTGCTTCCGGGGCCCCCCAACGGGGCTACACCTTC
CDR3aa: CASASGAPQRGYTF

abundance: few
d_gene: -
j_gene: TRBJ2-4
v_gene: TRBV12-3/TRBV12-4
CDR3nt: TGTGCCAGCAGTTTAGAGGAGGCGGCCAAAAACATTCAGTACTTC
CDR3aa: CASSLEEAAKNIQYF

abundance: -
d_gene: -
j_gene: TRBJ1-2
v_gene: TRBV29-1
CDR3nt: TGCAGCGGCGGTGGAGGAGGGGCATATGGCTACACCTTC
CDR3aa: CSGGGGGAYGYTF

abundance: -
d_gene: TRBD2
j_gene: TRBJ2-7
v_gene: TRBV10-3
CDR3nt: TGTGCCACCAGAGCGGGGGGGCCCAACGAGCAGTACTTC
CDR3aa: CATRAGGPNEQYF

abundance: few
d_gene: TRBD2
j_gene: TRBJ2-5
v_gene: TRBV3-1
CDR3nt: TGTGCCAGCAGCCAAGATTGGGGACTAGCGGGACAAGAGACCCAGTACTTC
CDR3aa: CASSQDWGLAGQETQYF

abundance: once
d_gene: TRBD1
j_gene: TRBJ2-7
v_gene: TRBV20-1
CDR3nt: TGCAGTGCTAGAGATGAGGGGGCGAGGTACGAGCAGTACTTC
CDR3aa: CSARDEGARYEQYF

abundance: few
d_gene: -
j_gene: TRBJ2-3
v_gene: TRBV20-1
CDR3nt: TGCAGTGCTAGCCGGAGTAGGGGCACAGATACGCAGTATTTT
CDR3aa: CSASRSRGTDTQYF

abundance: -
d_gene: TRBD1
j_gene: TRBJ2-7
v_gene: TRBV28
CDR3nt: TGTGCCAGCAGTGACAGGGCAATCAACGAGCAGTACTTC
CDR3aa: CASSDRAINEQYF

abundance: -
d_gene: -
j_gene: TRBJ1-2
v_gene: TRBV12-3/TRBV12-4
CDR3nt: TGTGCCAGCAGTTCCCTTAGTGTGTCGCACTATGGCTACACCTTC
CDR3aa: CASSSLSVSHYGYTF

abundance: few
d_gene: -
j_gene: TRBJ2-2
v_gene: TRBV5-1
CDR3nt: TGCGCCAGCAGCTTAACCAACACCGCGAACACCGGGGAGCTGTTTTTT
CDR3aa: CASSLTNTANTGELFF

abundance: many
d_gene: -
j_gene: TRBJ2-3
v_gene: TRBV6-5
CDR3nt: TGTGCCAGCATTTCGCCCTCCACAGATACGCAGTATTTT
CDR3aa: CASISPSTDTQYF

abundance: -
d_gene: -
j_gene: TRBJ2-1
v_gene: TRBV12-3/TRBV12-4
CDR3nt: TGTGCCAGCAGTTGGCAGGGACCCTACAATGAGCAGTTCTTC
CDR3aa: CASSWQGPYNEQFF

abundance: -
d_gene: -
j_gene: TRBJ2-4
v_gene: TRBV19
CDR3nt: TGTGCCAGTAGTATAAGGGTCGGAAACATTCAGTACTTC
CDR3aa: CASSIRVGNIQYF

abundance: few
d_gene: TRBD1
j_gene: TRBJ2-7
v_gene: TRBV6-1
CDR3nt: TGTGCCAGCAGTGCCACCGGACAGGGGGTTTACGAGCAGTACTTC
CDR3aa: CASSATGQGVYEQYF

abundance: few
d_gene: -
j_gene: TRBJ2-5
v_gene: TRBV5-6
CDR3nt: TGTGCCAGCAGCTTGGGCAGGGCGGAGGAGCAGTACTTC
CDR3aa: CASSLGRAEEQYF

abundance: -
d_gene: -
j_gene: TRBJ1-5
v_gene: TRBV19
CDR3nt: TGTGCCAGTACCCCACTCCGGGGGGGCAATCAGCCCCAGCATTTT
CDR3aa: CASTPLRGGNQPQHF

abundance: -
d_gene: -
j_gene: TRBJ2-1
v_gene: TRBV2
CDR3nt: TGTGCCAGCAGTAGGGAATTAGCCCTCCTGTACAATGGGCAGTTCTTC
CDR3aa: CASSRELALLYNGQFF

abundance: few
d_gene: -
j_gene: TRBJ2-5
v_gene: TRBV20-1
CDR3nt: TGCAGTGCTCGACGGCTCCAAGAGACCCAGTACTTC
CDR3aa: CSARRLQETQYF

abundance: few
d_gene: TRBD1
j_gene: TRBJ1-2
v_gene: TRBV7-9
CDR3nt: TGTGCCAGCAGCTCGCCACAGGGGGCCCACTATGGCTACACCTTC
CDR3aa: CASSSPQGAHYGYTF

abundance: -
d_gene: TRBD2
j_gene: TRBJ2-7
v_gene: TRBV7-2
CDR3nt: TGTGCCAGCAGCTCATACACGGGGGGGCAGTACTTC
CDR3aa: CASSSYTGGQYF

abundance: -
d_gene: TRBD1
j_gene: TRBJ2-7
v_gene: TRBV27
CDR3nt: TGTGCCAGCAGTTTCGCAGGGGGCAGTGAGCAGTACTTC
CDR3aa: CASSFAGGSEQYF